This T cell receptor beta chain was recorded in a study of blood T cell repertoires in COVID-19. Overall study: COVID-19 samples, acute and convalescent, were from the United States, Italy and Spain.

CDR3 length: 12 amino acids. Between the trimmed V and J ends, which lost 1 base and 9 bases, there was a span of 10 bases. Germline-derived CDR1 and CDR2 are SGHDT and YYEEEE. In the authors' methods: Estimates of nucleated cell counts were drawn from the amplification of reference gene primers. Clones were sequenced by immunoSEQ multiplex PCR, and TCRdb holds only the in-frame ones, with some missing. V and J calls plus clone size are reproduced from that table; the DNA served to infer D and trimming. The sample lists 200,000 to 250,000 clones; about 88% were seen once. Sequences were obtained from peripheral blood. The receptor was derived from a woman in her forties with acute or convalescent COVID-19. The rearrangement uses TRBV5-6 and TRBJ1-1; possibly TRBD1 for D (5 bases). In nucleotides, the CDR3 is TGTGCCAGCAGCTTGATCCAGGGTCAAGCTTTCTTT. The encoded protein is CASSLIQGQAFF.